These 29 T cell receptor beta chains originate from one sample sequenced in a study of STAT5B mutations in CD4+ large granular lymphocyte leukemia. TCRdb keeps only in-frame clones here, not all; method: immunoSEQ multiplex PCR. The top ten clones hold roughly 9.8% of a sample with 20,000 to 25,000 clones, 74% of them seen once. Sequencing was performed on CD4+ T cells from blood buffy coats. These receptors all come from a human donor in good health.

This clone occurred once. The chain has TRBV2 and TRBJ2-5; D gene uncertain. CDR1 is SNHLY and CDR2 is FYNNEI in the germline V gene. This CDR3 has 12 amino acids. The V gene lost 9 bases and the J gene lost 2 bases, with 10 bases spanning the gap. Here the CDR3 DNA reads TGTGCCAGTTCTAGACTGCAAGAGACCCAGTACTTC. It specifies CASSRLQETQYF.

V gene TRBV28 combines with J gene TRBJ1-1; TRBD1 matches 8 bases. This CDR3 spans 14 amino acids. After removal of 2 bases from V and 5 bases from J, the junction contained 4 bases not matched to a gene. Germline V gives CDR1 MDHEN, CDR2 SYDVKM. CDR3 nucleotides: TGTGCCAGCAGTTTAGACAGGGGTCGGACTGAAGCTTTCTTT. This encodes CASSLDRGRTEAFF.

This clone was picked up a small number of times. This rearrangement joins TRBV7-9 to TRBJ1-1, with D perhaps TRBD1 (5 bases). Germline values: CDR1 SEHNR, CDR2 FQNEAQ (reference sequence). V lost 0 bases, J lost 11 bases, and 13 bases lay in between. This CDR3 spans 13 amino acids. CDR3 region: CASSLARAGMAFF. The CDR3 coding sequence is TGTGCCAGCAGCTTAGCGAGGGCAGGGATGGCTTTCTTT.

V usage is TRBV19 and J usage is TRBJ2-6, with a weak D call TRBD1 (6 bases). The CDR3 has 15 residues. V was shortened by 10 bases and J by 2 bases, with 15 bases between the two germline ends. CDR1 and CDR2 (germline): LNHDA, SQIVND (reference sequence). The CDR3 loop reads CATQGTSTGANVLTF. The CDR3, as DNA: TGTGCCACCCAGGGGACAAGTACTGGGGCCAACGTCCTGACTTTC. Based on the CDR3 plus reference TRBV19 and TRBJ2-6, the full variable domain is DGGITQSPKYLFRKEGQNVTLSCEQNLNHDAMYWYRQDPGQGLRLIYYSQIVNDFQKGDIAEGYSVSREKKESFPLTVTSAQKNPTAFYLCATQGTSTGANVLTFGAGSRLTVL.

V and J are TRBV9 and TRBJ1-3, with D perhaps TRBD1 (5 bases). Between the trimmed V and J ends, which lost 7 bases and 3 bases, there was a span of 11 bases. Germline V gene lookup returns CDR1 SGDLS and CDR2 YYNGEE. The CDR3 has 13 amino acids. The CDR3 loop is CASSVRVGNTIYF. In nucleotides, the CDR3 is TGTGCCAGCTCTGTCAGGGTTGGAAACACCATATATTTT.

CDR3 region: CASSPGLPNTGELFF. CDR3 bases: TGTGCCAGCAGCCCGGGACTTCCGAACACCGGGGAGCTGTTTTTT. The rearrangement joins TRBV25-1 to TRBJ2-2; possibly TRBD2 for D (6 bases). Germline CDR1 reads MGHDK; CDR2 reads SYGVNS. The CDR3 is made up of 15 amino acids. The V and J ends lost 6 bases and 0 bases respectively, with 11 bases between them.

This rearrangement joins TRBV27 to TRBJ2-5; TRBD2 might be the D (5 bases). V was trimmed by 6 bases and J by 6 bases, leaving 23 bases between them. Germline V CDR1 and CDR2: MNHEY, SMNVEV (reference sequence). CDR3 length: 16 residues. The CDR3 region has the DNA TGTGCCAGCAGCGCCTCCTCGGCGGCGGGCGTCAAGACCCAGTACTTC. Translating it yields CASSASSAAGVKTQYF.

The V gene is TRBV6-1, the J gene TRBJ1-6; D gene uncertain. CDR3 length equals 16 residues. Germline CDR1 and CDR2: MNHNS and SASEGT. V was trimmed by 1 base and J by 9 bases, leaving 16 bases between them. DNA for the CDR3: TGTGCCAGCAGTGAAGGCCCGGACTCCTTCCTTTCACCCCTCCACTTT. Translating it yields CASSEGPDSFLSPLHF.

The CDR3 loop reads CASSLDRATYNEQFF. In DNA form, the CDR3 reads TGTGCCAGCAGCTTGGACAGGGCAACCTACAATGAGCAGTTCTTC. V is TRBV2 and J is TRBJ2-1, with TRBD1 matching 8 bases. Losses at the gene ends were 6 bases for V and 2 bases for J; bases not matched to a gene: 6. The germline gives CDR1 SNHLY, CDR2 FYNNEI. This CDR3 is 15 amino acids long. Full variable domain (rest looked up from reference TRBV2 and TRBJ2-1): EPEVTQTPSHQVTQMGQEVILRCVPISNHLYFYWYRQILGQKVEFLVSFYNNEISEKSEIFDDQFSVERPDGSNFTLKIRSTKLEDSAMYFCASSLDRATYNEQFFGPGTRLTVL.

This chain joins TRBV7-2 and TRBJ1-1; tentatively, D is TRBD1 (5 bases). V dropped 1 base and J dropped 4 bases, with 10 bases sitting between them. The CDR3 length is 14 residues. The germline V gene encodes CDR1 SGHTA and CDR2 FQGNSA. The CDR3 nucleotides read TGTGCCAGCAGCTTAGATCAGGGTACCACTGAAGCTTTCTTT. Protein: CASSLDQGTTEAFF.

The chain combines TRBV10-3 with TRBJ1-4; D uncertain. Trimming removed 5 bases at V and 7 bases at J, with 14 bases between. The CDR3 extends over 14 amino acids. CDR1 and CDR2 from the germline V gene are ENHRY and SYGVKD. The CDR3 nucleotides read TGTGCCATCAGTAACAGTGGGTGGCGTGAAAAACTGTTTTTT. Protein sequence: CAISNSGWREKLFF.

The V gene is TRBV6-1, the J gene TRBJ2-5, with D tentatively TRBD2 (5 bases). V was clipped by 1 base and J by 2 bases, with 8 bases between them. The CDR3 has 14 amino acids. Per germline, CDR1 MNHNS and CDR2 SASEGT. DNA of the CDR3: TGTGCCAGCAGTGAAGGCAGCGGTCAAGAGACCCAGTACTTC. It translates to CASSEGSGQETQYF.

The chain carries TRBV4-3 and TRBJ1-2; weak D call: TRBD1 (5 bases). CDR1 is LGHNA, CDR2 YSLEER, per germline. This CDR3 is built from 14 residues. The ends were cut back, 5 bases at V and 8 bases at J, with 18 bases in the middle. The CDR3 DNA follows: TGCGCCAGCAGCGAATGGGGGTCAGGGTGGGGCTACACCTTC. This codes for CASSEWGSGWGYTF.

The chain recombines TRBV14 with TRBJ2-7; 8 nucleotides align to TRBD1. The germline CDR1 and CDR2 sequences are SGHDN and FVKESK. Trimming took 0 bases from V and 3 from J; bases not matched to a gene: 7. The length of the CDR3 is 16 residues. CDR3 nucleotides: TGTGCCAGCAGCCAAGATCCCGGACAGGGCATCTACGAGCAGTACTTC. Amino acids: CASSQDPGQGIYEQYF.

This clone has only one observation. This chain connects TRBV5-6 to TRBJ2-2, with 13 bases identical to TRBD2. The CDR3 spans 19 residues. Germline V gene lookup returns CDR1 SGHDT and CDR2 YYEEEE. The ends lost 4 bases at V and 4 bases at J; junction bases unmatched: 13. The chain's CDR3 is CASSPTPGLAGTSTGELFF. The DNA of the CDR3 is TGTGCCAGCAGCCCGACTCCGGGACTAGCGGGGACCAGCACCGGGGAGCTGTTTTTT.

The rearrangement joins TRBV7-3 to TRBJ2-3; tentative D call: TRBD2 (6 bases). The germline CDR1 and CDR2 sequences are SGHTA and FQGTGA. V was trimmed by 5 bases and J by 6 bases, leaving 15 bases between them. This CDR3 is built from 14 residues. The CDR3 DNA follows: TGTGCCAGCAGCCGAAAAGCACTAGCTGATACGCAGTATTTT. This translates into CASSRKALADTQYF.

This chain connects TRBV5-1 to TRBJ2-5; TRBD1 aligns across 10 bases. Unmatched junction bases numbered 7, after V lost 4 bases and J lost 1 base. The germline gives CDR1 SGHRS, CDR2 YFSETQ. This CDR3 spans 16 amino acids. The CDR3 region is CASSPRGQGTQETQYF. In DNA form, the CDR3 reads TGCGCCAGCAGCCCCCGGGGACAGGGGACCCAAGAGACCCAGTACTTC. Filled out from reference TRBV5-1 and TRBJ2-5, the complete variable domain reads KAGVTQTPRYLIKTRGQQVTLSCSPISGHRSVSWYQQTPGQGLQFLFEYFSETQRNKGNFPGRFSGRQFSNSRSEMNVSTLELGDSALYLCASSPRGQGTQETQYFGPGTRLLVL.

The chain couples TRBV5-4 to TRBJ2-1, with D perhaps matching TRBD2 (6 bases). Germline CDR1 reads SGHNT; CDR2 reads YYREEE (reference sequence). Trimming took off 1 base at V and 2 bases at J, with 10 bases between the two ends. The CDR3 covers 15 residues. As DNA, the CDR3 is TGTGCCAGCAGCTTGTACGGGAGTGCCTACAATGAGCAGTTCTTC. Its translation is CASSLYGSAYNEQFF. The full variable domain, rest sourced from reference TRBV5-4 and TRBJ2-1, is ETGVTQSPTHLIKTRGQQVTLRCSSQSGHNTVSWYQQALGQGPQFIFQYYREEENGRGNFPPRFSGLQFPNYSSELNVNALELDDSALYLCASSLYGSAYNEQFFGPGTRLTVL.

In its sample, this clone was seen a few times. The rearrangement links TRBV6-1 to TRBJ2-3; no clear D gene. V was trimmed by 1 base and J by 5 bases, leaving 7 bases between them. The CDR3 loop spans 13 amino acids. In germline, CDR1 is MNHNS, CDR2 SASEGT. The CDR3 loop reads CASSEVRGDTQYF. As DNA, the CDR3 is TGTGCCAGCAGTGAAGTCAGAGGAGATACGCAGTATTTT.

The chain joins TRBV6-5 to TRBJ2-3, with D tentatively TRBD1 (5 bases). The CDR3 has 14 residues. CDR1 is MNHEY and CDR2 is SVGAGI in the germline V gene. V was cut by 4 bases and J by 5 bases, with 13 bases left in between. CDR3 residues: CASSLGLVGDTQYF. CDR3 nucleotide sequence: TGTGCCAGCAGTTTGGGGCTAGTCGGAGATACGCAGTATTTT.

J is TRBJ2-1 and V is TRBV19, with a weak D call TRBD2 (5 bases). Trimming shortened V by 4 bases and J by 0 bases, and 16 bases separated the two germline ends. Germline values: CDR1 LNHDA, CDR2 SQIVND (reference sequence). The CDR3 has 17 residues. The CDR3 protein is CASSRGPSASSYNEQFF. As DNA, the CDR3 is TGTGCCAGTAGTAGAGGGCCCAGCGCAAGCTCCTACAATGAGCAGTTCTTC.

CDR3 coding DNA: TGTGCCAGCAGTTTCGCGGGAGGGTGGGAGGAGACCCAGTACTTC. It specifies CASSFAGGWEETQYF. The chain has TRBV27 and TRBJ2-5; 9 bases map to TRBD2. The CDR3 sequence is 15 residues long. Trimming removed 3 bases from V and 5 bases from J; junction bases left unmatched: 7. Germline V gene sequence: CDR1 MNHEY, CDR2 SMNVEV (reference sequence).

The chain joins TRBV27 to TRBJ2-1; D is unresolved. Trimming shortened V by 6 bases and J by 4 bases, and 19 bases separated the two germline ends. This CDR3 contains 16 residues. Germline CDR1 and CDR2: MNHEY and SMNVEV (reference sequence). The CDR3 DNA is TGTGCCAGCAGCCCTAGACTGGGCACAATGTACAATGAGCAGTTCTTC. This translates into CASSPRLGTMYNEQFF.

The gene calls are TRBV28 and TRBJ1-6; TRBD1 aligns across 7 bases. Germline V gives CDR1 MDHEN, CDR2 SYDVKM. With V trimmed by 7 bases and J by 5 bases, 11 bases remained unmatched. The CDR3 covers 16 residues. The CDR3 DNA reads as TGTGCCAGCATAACCCCTCAGGGACAGAATAATTCACCCCTCCACTTT. Its protein product is CASITPQGQNNSPLHF.

This chain connects TRBV10-3 to TRBJ2-7; 9 bases are a match to TRBD1. Germline V CDR1 and CDR2: ENHRY, SYGVKD. The CDR3 extends over 14 amino acids. The V segment lost 4 bases and the J segment 5 bases; nucleotides outside the gene matches: 6. CDR3 region: CAISGPGQGNEQYF. CDR3 coding DNA: TGTGCCATCAGTGGACCGGGACAGGGTAACGAGCAGTACTTC.

The chain is built from TRBV5-1 and TRBJ2-1, with D unresolved. The CDR3 length is 12 residues. Deletions cut 4 bases from V and 9 bases from J, with 11 bases between. The germline V gene encodes CDR1 SGHRS and CDR2 YFSETQ. The CDR3 sequence: CASSADWTEQFF. In DNA form, the CDR3 reads TGCGCCAGCAGCGCTGACTGGACTGAGCAGTTCTTC.

The chain recombines TRBV9 with TRBJ1-1; D unresolved. From germline, CDR1 is SGDLS and CDR2 YYNGEE. The CDR3 is 13 amino acids. V lost 2 bases and J 0 bases, leaving 5 bases between the germline ends. Here the CDR3 DNA reads TGTGCCAGCAGCGTCGAAATGAACACTGAAGCTTTCTTT. Encoded protein: CASSVEMNTEAFF. Based on the CDR3 plus reference TRBV9 and TRBJ1-1, the full variable domain is DSGVTQTPKHLITATGQRVTLRCSPRSGDLSVYWYQQSLDQGLQFLIQYYNGEERAKGNILERFSAQQFPDLHSELNLSSLELGDSALYFCASSVEMNTEAFFGQGTRLTVV.

The genes are TRBV18 and TRBJ1-1; no firm D call. The germline CDR1 and CDR2 sequences are KGHSH and LQKENI. This CDR3 is built from 13 residues. Trimming left V 2 bases short and J 3 bases short, with 7 bases between. In DNA form, the CDR3 reads TGTGCCAGCTCACCAAACCGGGACACTGAAGCTTTCTTT. Translating it yields CASSPNRDTEAFF. The complete variable domain, with remaining parts taken from reference TRBV18 and TRBJ1-1, reads NAGVMQNPRHLVRRRGQEARLRCSPMKGHSHVYWYRQLPEEGLKFMVYLQKENIIDESGMPKERFSAEFPKEGPSILRIQQVVRGDSAAYFCASSPNRDTEAFFGQGTRLTVV.

This sequence joins TRBV7-6 and TRBJ2-1; 10 nucleotides line up with TRBD2. The V segment lost 3 bases and the J segment 1 base; nucleotides outside the gene matches: 6. The CDR3 contains 17 residues. Germline V gene data show CDR1 as SGHVS and CDR2 as FNYEAQ. The CDR3 reads CASSFVSGRGSYNEQFF. The CDR3 region has the DNA TGTGCCAGCAGCTTCGTCAGCGGGAGGGGGTCCTACAATGAGCAGTTCTTC.